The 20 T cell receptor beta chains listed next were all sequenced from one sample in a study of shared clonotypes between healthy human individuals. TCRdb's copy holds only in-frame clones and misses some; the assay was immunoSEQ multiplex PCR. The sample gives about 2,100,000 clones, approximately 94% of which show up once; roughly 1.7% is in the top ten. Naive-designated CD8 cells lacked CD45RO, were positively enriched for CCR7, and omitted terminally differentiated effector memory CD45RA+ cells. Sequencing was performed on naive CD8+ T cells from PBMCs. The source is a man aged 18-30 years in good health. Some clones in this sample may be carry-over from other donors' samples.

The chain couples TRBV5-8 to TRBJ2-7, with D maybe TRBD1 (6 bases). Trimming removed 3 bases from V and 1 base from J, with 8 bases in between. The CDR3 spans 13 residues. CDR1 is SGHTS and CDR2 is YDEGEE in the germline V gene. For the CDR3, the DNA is TGTGCCAGCAGCTCCGGGACATCCTACGAGCAGTACTTC. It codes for CASSSGTSYEQYF.

The CDR3 reads CASSQGAWQGAGEQYF. CDR3 DNA: TGCGCCAGCAGCCAAGGGGCTTGGCAGGGGGCGGGAGAGCAGTACTTC. This chain joins TRBV4-1 and TRBJ2-7; 8 bases fit TRBD1. Germline V CDR1 and CDR2: MGHRA, YSYEKL. There are 16 residues in the CDR3. The J segment lost 7 bases and the V segment lost 1 base, leaving 12 bases of the junction unmatched.

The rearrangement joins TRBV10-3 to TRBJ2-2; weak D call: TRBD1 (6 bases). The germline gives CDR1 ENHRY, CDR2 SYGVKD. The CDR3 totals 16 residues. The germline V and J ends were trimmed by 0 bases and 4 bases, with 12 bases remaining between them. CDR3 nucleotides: TGTGCCATCAGTGAGTCGAGCAGGGGCATCACCGGGGAGCTGTTTTTT. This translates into CAISESSRGITGELFF.

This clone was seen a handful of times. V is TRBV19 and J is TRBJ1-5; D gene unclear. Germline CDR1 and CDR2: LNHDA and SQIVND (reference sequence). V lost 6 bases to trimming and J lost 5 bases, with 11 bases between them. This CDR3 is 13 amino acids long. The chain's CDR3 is CASSATVYQPQHF. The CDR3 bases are TGTGCCAGTAGCGCCACAGTATATCAGCCCCAGCATTTT.

The DNA of the CDR3 is TGTGCCAGCAGTTTTGGGACGGACCTCTATGGCTACACCTTC. Its protein is CASSFGTDLYGYTF. This sequence joins TRBV28 and TRBJ1-2; D is possibly TRBD1 (5 bases). Germline loops: CDR1 MDHEN, CDR2 SYDVKM. V lost 3 bases, J lost 4 bases, and 12 bases lay in between. This CDR3 spans 14 amino acids.

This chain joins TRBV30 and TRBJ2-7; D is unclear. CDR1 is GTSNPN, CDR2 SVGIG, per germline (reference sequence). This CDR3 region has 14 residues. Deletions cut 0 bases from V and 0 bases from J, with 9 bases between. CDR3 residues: CAWSVTHYSYEQYF. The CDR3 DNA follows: TGTGCCTGGAGTGTTACCCACTACTCCTACGAGCAGTACTTC. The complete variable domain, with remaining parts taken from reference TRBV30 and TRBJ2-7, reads SQTIHQWPATLVQPVGSPLSLECTVEGTSNPNLYWYRQAAGRGLQLLFYSVGIGQISSEVPQNLSASRPQDRQFILSSKKLLLSDSGFYLCAWSVTHYSYEQYFGPGTRLTVT.

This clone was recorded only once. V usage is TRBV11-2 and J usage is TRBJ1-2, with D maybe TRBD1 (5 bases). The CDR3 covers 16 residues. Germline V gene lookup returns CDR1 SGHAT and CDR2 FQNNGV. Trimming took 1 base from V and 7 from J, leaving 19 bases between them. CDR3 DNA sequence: TGTGCCAGCAGCTTAGTTCGAGGGACGGTCGATGGTGGCTACACCTTC. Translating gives CASSLVRGTVDGGYTF. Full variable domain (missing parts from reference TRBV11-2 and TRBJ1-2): EAGVAQSPRYKIIEKRQSVAFWCNPISGHATLYWYQQILGQGPKLLIQFQNNGVVDDSQLPKDRFSAERLKGVDSTLKIQPAKLEDSAVYLCASSLVRGTVDGGYTFGSGTRLTVV.

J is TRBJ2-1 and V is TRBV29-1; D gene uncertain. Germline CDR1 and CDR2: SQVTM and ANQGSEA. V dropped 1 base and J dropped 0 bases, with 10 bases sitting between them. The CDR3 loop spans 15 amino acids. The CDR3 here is CSVEGLILSYNEQFF. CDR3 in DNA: TGCAGCGTTGAAGGGCTTATCCTCTCCTACAATGAGCAGTTCTTC.

This CDR3 is CASAPYDTNTEAFF. For the CDR3, the DNA is TGTGCCAGTGCACCGTATGATACGAACACTGAAGCTTTCTTT. The chain joins TRBV19 to TRBJ1-1; D is unclear. Between the trimmed V and J ends, which lost 8 bases and 1 base, there was a span of 14 bases. This CDR3 is built from 14 residues. Germline assignment: CDR1 LNHDA and CDR2 SQIVND (reference sequence). The full variable domain, its missing parts supplied by reference TRBV19 and TRBJ1-1, is DGGITQSPKYLFRKEGQNVTLSCEQNLNHDAMYWYRQDPGQGLRLIYYSQIVNDFQKGDIAEGYSVSREKKESFPLTVTSAQKNPTAFYLCASAPYDTNTEAFFGQGTRLTVV.

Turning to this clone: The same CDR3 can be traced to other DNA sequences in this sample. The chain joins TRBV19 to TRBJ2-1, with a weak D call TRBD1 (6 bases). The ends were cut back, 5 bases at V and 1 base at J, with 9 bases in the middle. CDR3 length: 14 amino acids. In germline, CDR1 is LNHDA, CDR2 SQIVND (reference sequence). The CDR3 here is CASSPTGSYNEQFF. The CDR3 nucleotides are TGTGCCAGTAGTCCCACAGGGTCCTACAATGAGCAGTTCTTC.

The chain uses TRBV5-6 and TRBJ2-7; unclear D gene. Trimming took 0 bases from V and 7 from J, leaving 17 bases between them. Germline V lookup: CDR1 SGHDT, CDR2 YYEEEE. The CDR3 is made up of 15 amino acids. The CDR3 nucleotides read TGTGCCAGCAGCTTGGTGCGATCCTACATGGTAGAGCAGTACTTC. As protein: CASSLVRSYMVEQYF.

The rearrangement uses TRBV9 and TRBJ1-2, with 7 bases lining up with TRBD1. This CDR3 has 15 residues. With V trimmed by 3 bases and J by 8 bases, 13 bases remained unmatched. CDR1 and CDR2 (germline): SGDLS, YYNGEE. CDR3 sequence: CASSAQGTAVWGYTF. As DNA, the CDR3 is TGTGCCAGCAGCGCGCAGGGGACAGCGGTTTGGGGCTACACCTTC.

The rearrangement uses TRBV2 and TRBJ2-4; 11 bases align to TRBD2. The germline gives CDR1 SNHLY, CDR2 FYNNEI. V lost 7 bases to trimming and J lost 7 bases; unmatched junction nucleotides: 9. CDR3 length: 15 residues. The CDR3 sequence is CASIGSGLAVNIQYF. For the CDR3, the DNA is TGTGCCAGCATTGGATCGGGACTAGCGGTTAACATTCAGTACTTC. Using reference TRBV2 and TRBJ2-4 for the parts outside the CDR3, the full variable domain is EPEVTQTPSHQVTQMGQEVILRCVPISNHLYFYWYRQILGQKVEFLVSFYNNEISEKSEIFDDQFSVERPDGSNFTLKIRSTKLEDSAMYFCASIGSGLAVNIQYFGAGTRLSVL.

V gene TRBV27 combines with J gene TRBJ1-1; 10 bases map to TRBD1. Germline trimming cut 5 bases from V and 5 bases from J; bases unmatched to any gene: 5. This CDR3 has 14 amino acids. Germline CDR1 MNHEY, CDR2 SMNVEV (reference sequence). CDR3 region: CASSPGQGRTEAFF. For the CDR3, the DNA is TGTGCCAGCAGTCCGGGACAGGGGCGGACTGAAGCTTTCTTT.

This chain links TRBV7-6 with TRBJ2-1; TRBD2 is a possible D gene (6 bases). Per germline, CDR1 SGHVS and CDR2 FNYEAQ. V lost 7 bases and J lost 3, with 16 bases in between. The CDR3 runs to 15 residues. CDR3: CASNPGSGVYNEQFF. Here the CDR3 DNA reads TGTGCCAGCAACCCCGGGAGTGGGGTCTACAATGAGCAGTTCTTC.

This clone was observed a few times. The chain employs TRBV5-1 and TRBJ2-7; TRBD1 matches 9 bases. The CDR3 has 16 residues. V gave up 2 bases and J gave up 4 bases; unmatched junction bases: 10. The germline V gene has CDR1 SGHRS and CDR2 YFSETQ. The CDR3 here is CASSFSLRDRDYEQYF. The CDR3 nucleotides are TGCGCCAGCAGCTTCTCTTTACGGGACAGGGATTACGAGCAGTACTTC.

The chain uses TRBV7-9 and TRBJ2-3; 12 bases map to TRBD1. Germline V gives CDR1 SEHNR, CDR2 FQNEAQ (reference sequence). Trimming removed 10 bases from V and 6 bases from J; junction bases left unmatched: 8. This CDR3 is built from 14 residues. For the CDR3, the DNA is TGTGCCAATCAAGGGACAGGGGGCCGTGATACGCAGTATTTT. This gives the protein CANQGTGGRDTQYF.

CDR3 in DNA: TGTGCCAGCAGCTTGGGAGGGGACAGCTATGGCTACACCTTC. Its translation is CASSLGGDSYGYTF. The chain recombines TRBV5-6 with TRBJ1-2; 7 positions agree with TRBD1. Germline-derived CDR1 and CDR2 are SGHDT and YYEEEE. J was trimmed by 4 bases and V by 0 bases; bases with no gene match: 3. The CDR3 spans 14 residues.

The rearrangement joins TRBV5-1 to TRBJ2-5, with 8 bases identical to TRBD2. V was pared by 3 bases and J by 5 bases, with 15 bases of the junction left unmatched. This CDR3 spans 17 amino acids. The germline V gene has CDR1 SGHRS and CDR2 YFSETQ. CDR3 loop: CASSSHAGTSMTETQYF. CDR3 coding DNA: TGCGCCAGCAGCTCCCACGCCGGGACTAGTATGACGGAGACCCAGTACTTC.

The CDR3 bases are TGTGCCAGCAGCGCCGCGGGGGAGAGCAATCAGCCCCAGCATTTT. Translating it yields CASSAAGESNQPQHF. V usage is TRBV9 and J usage is TRBJ1-5; possible D gene TRBD1, 5 bases. Germline-derived CDR1 and CDR2 are SGDLS and YYNGEE. The V end lost 3 bases, the J end lost 1 base, and 11 bases lay between the germline ends. The CDR3 sequence is 15 residues long.